The rows below give T cell receptor beta chains drawn from one sample of a study of CD8 T cells in Susac syndrome. TCRdb independently ran MiXCR on the immunoSEQ multiplex PCR reads; one entry per CDR3 protein. The sample shows about 300,000 distinct CDR3 sequences, approximately 85% of them seen only once. Material: CD8+ T cells from PBMCs. The receptors shown here come from a human donor with multiple sclerosis. Each CDR3 is given with its conserved first and last residue. The D gene is left open where the match is weak. Not every row has a clone size; where given, it reads once, few, many or a size class.

-	TRBV20-1	-	TRBJ1-1	CSARTREWAGNTEAFF	TGCAGTGCTAGAACACGCGAGTGGGCAGGGAACACTGAAGCTTTCTTT
-	TRBV5-5	-	TRBJ1-5	CASSHNRVVNNQPQHF	TGTGCCAGCAGCCACAACAGGGTTGTGAACAATCAGCCCCAGCATTTT
-	TRBV6-5	-	TRBJ1-1	CASSYSMSSMNTEAFF	TGTGCCAGCAGTTACTCGATGTCGTCCATGAACACTGAAGCTTTCTTT
-	TRBV28	-	TRBJ2-4	CASSPPFYRQRIAKNIQYF	TGTGCCAGCAGTCCGCCCTTTTATAGACAGAGAATAGCCAAAAACATTCAGTACTTC
-	TRBV6-2/TRBV6-3	-	TRBJ2-7	CASSYPRDIGAYEQYF	TGTGCCAGCAGTTACCCACGGGATATTGGGGCGTACGAGCAGTACTTC
-	TRBV28	-	TRBJ1-2	CASSLWTANYGYTF	TGTGCCAGCAGTTTATGGACAGCTAACTATGGCTACACCTTC
TRBD1	TRBV4-1	-	TRBJ1-1	CASSQVTGPLGNTEAFF	TGCGCCAGCAGCCAAGTGACAGGGCCCCTGGGGAACACTGAAGCTTTCTTT
-	TRBV28	-	TRBJ2-1	CASSLIGGTASSNEQFF	TGTGCCAGCAGTTTAATAGGAGGGACTGCCTCTTCCAATGAGCAGTTCTTC
TRBD2	TRBV12-3/TRBV12-4	few	TRBJ2-1	CASSFPGGRAENEQFF	TGTGCCAGCAGTTTCCCAGGCGGGAGGGCCGAGAATGAGCAGTTCTTC
-	TRBV12-5	-	TRBJ1-1	CASALQGKTEAFF	TGTGCTAGTGCCCTTCAGGGGAAGACTGAAGCTTTCTTT
TRBD1	TRBV12-3/TRBV12-4	-	TRBJ1-5	CASSFGGQQGLSNQPQHF	TGTGCCAGCAGCTTTGGGGGACAGCAGGGACTAAGCAATCAGCCCCAGCATTTT
-	TRBV4-3	-	TRBJ2-1	CASSQEGTWDSGNEQFF	TGCGCCAGCAGCCAAGAAGGGACCTGGGACTCTGGCAATGAGCAGTTCTTC
TRBD2	TRBV7-9	-	TRBJ2-2	CASSRIAGVKTGELFF	TGTGCCAGCAGCCGTATAGCGGGAGTCAAAACCGGGGAGCTGTTTTTT
TRBD1	TRBV20-1	-	TRBJ2-7	CSASRDRARDEQYF	TGCAGTGCGAGCCGGGACAGGGCTCGCGACGAGCAGTACTTC
-	TRBV5-4	-	TRBJ1-1	CASWGPAEAFF	TGTGCCAGTTGGGGACCGGCTGAAGCTTTCTTT
TRBD2	TRBV7-8	-	TRBJ2-3	CASSLGREGRDTQYF	TGTGCCAGCAGCTTAGGCAGGGAGGGTCGGGATACGCAGTATTTT
-	TRBV6-5	-	TRBJ2-7	CASSYGPTDTYEQYF	TGTGCCAGCAGTTACGGTCCAACCGATACCTACGAGCAGTACTTC
-	TRBV13	once	TRBJ2-7	CASSLRGGWYEQYF	TGTGCCAGCAGCTTAAGGGGAGGATGGTACGAGCAGTACTTC
-	TRBV7-2	-	TRBJ2-1	CASSSEWEPYNEQFF	TGTGCCAGCAGCTCCGAGTGGGAACCCTACAATGAGCAGTTCTTC
-	TRBV6-2/TRBV6-3	-	TRBJ2-3	CASSYDRTDTQYF	TGTGCCAGCAGTTACGATAGGACAGATACGCAGTATTTT
-	TRBV27	-	TRBJ2-7	CASSPSWGENEQYF	TGTGCCAGCAGTCCGAGTTGGGGGGAGAACGAGCAGTACTTC
-	TRBV6-2/TRBV6-3	-	TRBJ2-7	CASSTWTGVGEQYF	TGTGCCAGCAGCACCTGGACGGGAGTGGGGGAGCAGTACTTC
TRBD2	TRBV20-1	-	TRBJ2-7	CSAPLAGTSGMSSYEQYF	TGCAGTGCCCCGTTGGCCGGGACTAGCGGGATGAGCTCCTACGAGCAGTACTTC
TRBD1	TRBV29-1	-	TRBJ2-3	CSVARTGGGTDTQYF	TGCAGCGTTGCCCGGACAGGGGGCGGCACAGATACGCAGTATTTT
-	TRBV7-9	once	TRBJ2-5	CASSFQSQETQYF	TGTGCCAGCAGCTTCCAGAGCCAAGAGACCCAGTACTTC